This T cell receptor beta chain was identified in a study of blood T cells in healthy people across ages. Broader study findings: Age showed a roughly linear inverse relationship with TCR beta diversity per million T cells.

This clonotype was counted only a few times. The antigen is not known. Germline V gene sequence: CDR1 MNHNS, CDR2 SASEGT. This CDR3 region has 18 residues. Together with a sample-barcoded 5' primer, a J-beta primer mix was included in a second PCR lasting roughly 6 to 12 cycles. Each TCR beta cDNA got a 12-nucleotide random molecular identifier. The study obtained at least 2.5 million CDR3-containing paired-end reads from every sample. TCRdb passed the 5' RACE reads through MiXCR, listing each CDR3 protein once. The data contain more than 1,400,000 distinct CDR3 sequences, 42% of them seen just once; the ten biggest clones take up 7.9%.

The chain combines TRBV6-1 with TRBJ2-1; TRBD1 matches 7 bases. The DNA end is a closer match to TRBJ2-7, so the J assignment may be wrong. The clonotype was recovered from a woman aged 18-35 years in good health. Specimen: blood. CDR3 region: CASLSQKTGLSSYNEQYF. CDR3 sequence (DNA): TGTGCCAGCCTAAGCCAGAAGACAGGGCTCAGCTCCTACAATGAGCAGTACTTC.